This T cell receptor (beta chain) came from a study of regulatory T cells in long-lasting Graves disease. iRepertoire HTBI primers and Arm-PCR of CDR3 regions built TCR beta libraries. TCRdb recomputed calls from the multiplex PCR reads with MiXCR, one row per CDR3 protein. The data show 530,000 or so distinct CDR3 sequences, more than 15% seen once. Overall study results and limits: Sharing of public clonotypes was greater in persistent patients (approximately 2,700) than in new patients (roughly 880). Since the sample size was small, accuracy may have been reduced.

Time point indicated: newly diagnosed GD, antithyroid drugs for less than 3 months. The TCR library was prepared using RNA isolated from PBMCs. Recruitment took place at an endocrinology department in Xi'an, China. This clonotype was seen only a few times. The antigen is undetermined. Trimming removed 4 bases from V and 9 bases from J; junction bases left unmatched: 3. This CDR3 has 11 residues. Germline assignment: CDR1 SGHTS and CDR2 YDEGEE. The sample was also linked to a second study, of T cells in Graves' hyperthyroidism and ophthalmopathy. That source notes: TCR CDR3 regions were first amplified by RT-PCR with HTBI primers.

The chain links TRBV5-8 to TRBJ2-5; 7 nucleotides match TRBD1. The clonotype originates from a man younger than 35 with Graves disease. The sample was peripheral blood mononuclear cells (PBMCs), taken at new diagnosis, from a patient treated with antithyroid drugs. The CDR3 region is CASSRQGAQYF. The CDR3 DNA reads TGTGCCAGCAGCAGACAGGGCGCCCAGTACTTC.